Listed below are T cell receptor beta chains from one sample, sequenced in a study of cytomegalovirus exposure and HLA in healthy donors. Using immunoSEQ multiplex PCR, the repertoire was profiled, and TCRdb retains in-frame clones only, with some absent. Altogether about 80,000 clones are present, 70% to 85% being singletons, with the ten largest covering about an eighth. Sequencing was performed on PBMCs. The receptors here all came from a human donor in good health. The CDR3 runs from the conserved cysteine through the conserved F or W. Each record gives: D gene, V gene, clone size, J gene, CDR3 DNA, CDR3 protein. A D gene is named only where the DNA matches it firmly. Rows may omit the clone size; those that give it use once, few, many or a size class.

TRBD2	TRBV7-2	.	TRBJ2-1	TGTGCCAGCAGCCCCCTAGCGGGGTATAACAATGAGCAGTTCTTC	CASSPLAGYNNEQFF
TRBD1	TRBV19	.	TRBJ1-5	TGTGCCAGTAGCACGACAGGGAACAATCAGCCCCAGAATTTT	CASSTTGNNQPQNF
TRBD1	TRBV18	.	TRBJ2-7	TGTGCCAGCTCACCAGTGCGGACAGGGGCCTACGAGCAGTACTTC	CASSPVRTGAYEQYF
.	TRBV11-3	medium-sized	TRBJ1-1	TGTGCCAGCAGCTTAGCTTTCAACACTGAAGCTTTCTTT	CASSLAFNTEAFF
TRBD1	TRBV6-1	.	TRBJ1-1	TGTGCCAGCAGTCAAGGCGTCGGAGGGGGCTTCAACACTGAAGCTTTCTTT	CASSQGVGGGFNTEAFF
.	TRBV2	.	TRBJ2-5	TGTGCCAGCAGTGCTGAGGAGACCCAGTACTTC	CASSAEETQYF
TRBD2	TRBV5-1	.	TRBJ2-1	TGCGCCAGCAGCCCCGAGGGAGGGAGGAATGAGCAGTTCTTC	CASSPEGGRNEQFF
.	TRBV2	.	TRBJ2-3	TGTGCCAGCAGCCCCAGCCAGGGCGGCACAGATACGCAGTATTTT	CASSPSQGGTDTQYF
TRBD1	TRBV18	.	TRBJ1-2	TGTGCCAGCTCAACGGACAGGGGGCTGGGCTACACCTTC	CASSTDRGLGYTF
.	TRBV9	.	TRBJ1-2	TGTGCCAGCAGCCCTCGAACAGGGTCTGGCTACACCTTC	CASSPRTGSGYTF
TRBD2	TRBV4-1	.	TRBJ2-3	TGCGCCAGCAGCCAAGAATACATCCGGGGGGGTGCGCAGTATTTT	CASSQEYIRGGAQYF
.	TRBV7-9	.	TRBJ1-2	TGTGCCAGCAGCACGTACAGGATCTCGAACTATGGCTACACCTTC	CASSTYRISNYGYTF
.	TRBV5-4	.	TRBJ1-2	TGTGCCAGCAGGTCGGACACTAACTATGGCTACACCTTC	CASRSDTNYGYTF
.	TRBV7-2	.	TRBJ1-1	TGTGCCAGCAGCCGACGGCAGGGAATCGTGAACACTGAAGCTTTCTTT	CASSRRQGIVNTEAFF
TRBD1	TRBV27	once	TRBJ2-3	TGTGCCAGCAGTTTCTTCCAGGGGGCAACAGATACGCAGTATTTT	CASSFFQGATDTQYF
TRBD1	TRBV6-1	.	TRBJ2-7	TGTGCCAGCAGCCAACTTTGGACAGGGAGCAACGAGCAGTACTTC	CASSQLWTGSNEQYF
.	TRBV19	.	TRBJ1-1	TGTGCCAGTAGTATTCCAGGGTGGAGCACTGAAGCTTTCTTT	CASSIPGWSTEAFF
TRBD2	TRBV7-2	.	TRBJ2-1	TGTGCCAGCAGCTTAATCTACGGGGGGTACTCCTACAATGAGCAGTTCTTC	CASSLIYGGYSYNEQFF
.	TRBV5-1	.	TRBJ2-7	TGCGCCAGCAGCTTGGATCCTCCACTCAACGAGCAGTACTTC	CASSLDPPLNEQYF
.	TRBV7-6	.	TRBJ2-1	TGTGCCAGCAGCTTTCTAGGCGCAGTTTACAATGAGCAGTTCTTC	CASSFLGAVYNEQFF
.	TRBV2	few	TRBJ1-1	TGTGCCAGCAGTAACCTCGGGAGTAACACTGAAGCTTTCTTT	CASSNLGSNTEAFF
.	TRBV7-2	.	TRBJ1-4	TGTGCCACCACCCGGGAAGGTGAAAAACTGTTTTTT	CATTREGEKLFF
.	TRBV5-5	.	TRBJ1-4	TGTGCCAGCAGCCCGAGGGACAAGAATGAAAAACTGTTTTTT	CASSPRDKNEKLFF
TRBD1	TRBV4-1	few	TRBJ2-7	TGCGCCAGCAGCCAATTACAGGGGGCTATGAGGGAGCAGTACTTC	CASSQLQGAMREQYF
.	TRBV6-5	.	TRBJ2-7	TGTGCCAGCAGTTACCGGCGGGGGCAAGACGAGCAGTACTTC	CASSYRRGQDEQYF
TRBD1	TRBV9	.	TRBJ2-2	TGTGCCAGCAGCGCCACTGACAGGGGGCAGGAATCCGGGGAGCTGTTTTTT	CASSATDRGQESGELFF